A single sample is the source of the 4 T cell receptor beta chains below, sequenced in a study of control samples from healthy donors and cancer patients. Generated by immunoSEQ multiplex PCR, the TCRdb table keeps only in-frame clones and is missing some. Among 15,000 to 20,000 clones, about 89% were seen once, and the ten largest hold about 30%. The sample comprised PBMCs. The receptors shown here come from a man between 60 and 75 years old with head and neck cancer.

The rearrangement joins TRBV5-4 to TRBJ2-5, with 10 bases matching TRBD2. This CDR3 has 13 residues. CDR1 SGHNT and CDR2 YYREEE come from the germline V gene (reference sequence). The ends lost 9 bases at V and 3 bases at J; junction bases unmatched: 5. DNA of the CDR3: TGTGCCAACTCCCTAGCGGGGGAAGAGACCCAGTACTTC. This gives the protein CANSLAGEETQYF. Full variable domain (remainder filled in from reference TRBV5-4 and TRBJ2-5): ETGVTQSPTHLIKTRGQQVTLRCSSQSGHNTVSWYQQALGQGPQFIFQYYREEENGRGNFPPRFSGLQFPNYSSELNVNALELDDSALYLCANSLAGEETQYFGPGTRLLVL.

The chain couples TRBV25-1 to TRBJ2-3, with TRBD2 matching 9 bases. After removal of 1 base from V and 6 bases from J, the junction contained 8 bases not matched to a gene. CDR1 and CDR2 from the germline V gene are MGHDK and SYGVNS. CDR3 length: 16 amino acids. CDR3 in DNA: TGTGCCAGCAGTGAATTCCGGCGGGGGGGCCAGGATACGCAGTATTTT. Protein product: CASSEFRRGGQDTQYF.

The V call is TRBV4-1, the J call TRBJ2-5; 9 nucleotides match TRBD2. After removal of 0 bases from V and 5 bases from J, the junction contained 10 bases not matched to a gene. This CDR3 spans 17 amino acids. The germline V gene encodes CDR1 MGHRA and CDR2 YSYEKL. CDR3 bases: TGCGCCAGCAGCCAAGATGGACTGACTAGCGGTACGGAGACCCAGTACTTC. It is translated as CASSQDGLTSGTETQYF.

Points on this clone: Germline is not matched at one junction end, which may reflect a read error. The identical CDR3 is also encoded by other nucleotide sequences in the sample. The CDR3 DNA reads as TGTGCCAGCAGCTCCGGACAGGGGGCGTCGATTTACAATGAGCAGTTCTTC. Translating it yields CASSSGQGASIYNEQFF. This sequence joins TRBV5-1 and TRBJ2-1, with TRBD1 identical over 11 bases. Germline CDR1 SGHRS, CDR2 YFSETQ. The CDR3 is 17 residues long.